The 31 T cell receptor beta chains given below trace back to one sample, sequenced in a study of blood T cell repertoires in COVID-19. The data were produced by immunoSEQ multiplex PCR, yet TCRdb's version contains in-frame clones alone and is incomplete. There are approximately 200,000 clones in the sample; 80% to 90% occur only once, and about an eighth lies in the top ten. The sequenced material came from PBMCs or T cells enriched from blood (not recorded which). The receptors were gathered from a man aged 35-49 years who had recovered from COVID-19.

The chain uses TRBV3-1 (or the pseudogene TRBV3-2) and TRBJ2-5; possibly TRBD2 for D (6 bases). Trimming pared 4 bases from V and 1 base from J, leaving 16 bases between. There are 16 residues in the CDR3. Germline values: CDR1 LGHDT, CDR2 YNNKEL (reference sequence). The CDR3 here is CASSPRSGPIQETQYF. CDR3 nucleotide sequence: TGTGCCAGCAGCCCTCGTAGCGGCCCGATCCAAGAGACCCAGTACTTC.

The chain recombines TRBV15 with TRBJ2-2; a weak D match, TRBD1 (5 bases). The CDR3 spans 15 residues. V lost 0 bases and J lost 6, with 11 bases in between. CDR1 and CDR2 (germline): LNHNV, YYDKDF (reference sequence). The CDR3 nucleotides read TGTGCCACCAGCAGAGATAGGACAATCTCCGGGGAGCTGTTTTTT. The encoded protein is CATSRDRTISGELFF.

The genes are TRBV28 and TRBJ2-3; tentatively, D is TRBD1 (6 bases). This CDR3 has 13 residues. CDR1 is MDHEN and CDR2 is SYDVKM in the germline V gene. Trimming removed 6 bases at V and 1 base at J, with 8 bases between. CDR3 amino acids: CASRQGGTDTQYF. CDR3 in DNA: TGTGCCAGCAGACAGGGTGGCACAGATACGCAGTATTTT.

The rearrangement joins TRBV2 to TRBJ1-2, with no clear D. Germline CDR1 is SNHLY and CDR2 is FYNNEI. With 2 bases removed from V and 5 bases from J, the gap between germline ends came to 18 bases. The CDR3 is 16 residues long. CDR3 amino acids: CASSEKLRATPYGYTF. In DNA, the CDR3 is TGTGCCAGCAGTGAAAAATTGCGGGCGACGCCATATGGCTACACCTTC.

This chain uses TRBV6-4 with TRBJ1-2; a possible D gene is TRBD1 (5 bases). The CDR3 spans 15 residues. Trimming pared 2 bases from V and 5 bases from J, leaving 15 bases between. Germline values: CDR1 MRHNA, CDR2 SNTAGT. The CDR3: CASSDAAGLGYGYTF. The CDR3 coding sequence is TGTGCCAGCAGTGACGCGGCAGGGCTGGGATATGGCTACACCTTC.

This clone was recorded only once. This chain joins TRBV10-1 and TRBJ1-5; D possibly corresponds to TRBD1 (6 bases). Trimming left V 5 bases short and J 0 bases short, with 23 bases between. CDR3 length equals 19 residues. Germline CDR1 is WNHNN and CDR2 is SYGVQD (reference sequence). The CDR3 is CASSLRGAQGRGSNQPQHF. The DNA of the CDR3 is TGCGCCAGCAGTCTCCGGGGGGCGCAGGGCCGGGGTAGCAATCAGCCCCAGCATTTT.

This chain uses TRBV5-4 with TRBJ2-7; 7 bases map to TRBD2. The CDR3 is 15 residues long. After removal of 4 bases from V and 3 bases from J, the junction contained 10 bases not matched to a gene. CDR1 is SGHNT, CDR2 YYREEE, per germline (reference sequence). In DNA form, the CDR3 reads TGTGCCAGCAGCAACCCCCTAGCGGACTTCTACGAGCAGTACGTC. As protein: CASSNPLADFYEQYV.

This clone showed up just a few times. The chain uses TRBV28 and TRBJ2-5; 7 bases match TRBD1. Unmatched junction bases numbered 5, after V lost 6 bases and J lost 1 base. CDR1 and CDR2 (germline): MDHEN, SYDVKM. This CDR3 region has 14 residues. This chain's CDR3 is CASSPGQLQETQYF. CDR3 nucleotides: TGTGCCAGCAGCCCGGGACAGCTCCAAGAGACCCAGTACTTC.

V gene TRBV7-2 combines with J gene TRBJ2-7; TRBD2 agrees at 10 bases. Germline CDR1 and CDR2: SGHTA and FQGNSA. Unmatched junction bases numbered 7, after V lost 3 bases and J lost 2 bases. The CDR3 runs to 16 residues. As DNA, the CDR3 is TGTGCCAGCAGCTTTAGCGGGAGGCGCGGACCCTACGAGCAGTACTTC. Its protein product is CASSFSGRRGPYEQYF.

A remark on this clone: At one boundary the junction diverges from the germline segment, which might be a read error. The chain is built from TRBV19 and TRBJ1-1, with D possibly being TRBD1 (5 bases). CDR3 length equals 14 residues. CDR1 LNHDA and CDR2 SQIVND come from the germline V gene (reference sequence). Here the CDR3 reads CASGGGAGFAEVFF. The CDR3 bases are TGTGCCAGTGGGGGGGGAGCGGGGTTCGCTGAAGTTTTCTTT.

CDR3 protein: CASSTGQGRGYTF. CDR3 nucleotide sequence: TGTGCCAGTAGTACAGGACAGGGTCGAGGCTACACCTTC. This chain uses TRBV19 with TRBJ1-2; 8 positions match TRBD1. Germline values: CDR1 LNHDA, CDR2 SQIVND (reference sequence). Germline trimming cut 4 bases from V and 8 bases from J; bases unmatched to any gene: 6. The CDR3 loop spans 13 amino acids.

This clone came up a few times. The V gene is TRBV2, the J gene TRBJ1-4, with 11 bases aligning to TRBD1. Germline CDR1 is SNHLY and CDR2 is FYNNEI. J was trimmed by 7 bases and V by 4 bases; bases with no gene match: 5. The CDR3 is made up of 15 amino acids. The CDR3 DNA is TGTGCCAGCAGTGTAAGGGGACAGGGGGGTGAAAAACTGTTTTTT. It codes for CASSVRGQGGEKLFF.

The chain employs TRBV24-1 and TRBJ2-1, with 12 bases identical to TRBD2. CDR1 KGHDR and CDR2 SFDVKD come from the germline V gene. Losses at the gene ends were 2 bases for V and 3 bases for J; bases not matched to a gene: 1. The CDR3 covers 16 residues. As DNA, the CDR3 is TGTGCCACCAGTGATTCTAGCGGGAGGGACTACAATGAGCAGTTCTTC. The encoded protein is CATSDSSGRDYNEQFF.

This clone was seen just once. The V call is TRBV6-5, the J call TRBJ1-1; D is possibly TRBD1 (5 bases). This CDR3 region has 15 residues. V lost 6 bases and J lost 0, with 14 bases in between. The germline gives CDR1 MNHEY, CDR2 SVGAGI. CDR3 loop: CASSPVRGLNTEAFF. The CDR3 coding sequence is TGTGCCAGCAGCCCGGTTCGGGGGTTGAACACTGAAGCTTTCTTT.

The chain has TRBV6-4 and TRBJ1-2, with TRBD1 matching 9 bases. V shed 5 bases, J shed 3 bases, and the junction held 10 bases outside the gene matches. This CDR3 is 16 amino acids long. Per germline, CDR1 MRHNA and CDR2 SNTAGT. CDR3 in DNA: TGTGCCAGCAGTCGGACAGGGGAACGGGGGTACTATGGCTACACCTTC. It encodes CASSRTGERGYYGYTF.

The chain couples TRBV6-2 or TRBV6-3 to TRBJ2-3; 12 bases align to TRBD2. J was trimmed by 3 bases and V by 0 bases; bases with no gene match: 4. CDR1 and CDR2 (germline): MNHEY, SVGEGT. The CDR3 runs to 17 residues. The chain's CDR3 is CASSYSTSGSQTDTQYF. As DNA, the CDR3 is TGTGCCAGCAGTTACTCGACTAGCGGGAGCCAAACAGATACGCAGTATTTT.

This chain connects TRBV9 to TRBJ2-7; perhaps TRBD2 as D (7 bases). The germline V gene has CDR1 SGDLS and CDR2 YYNGEE. Trimming removed 0 bases from V and 6 bases from J, with 16 bases in between. This CDR3 region has 15 residues. In DNA, the CDR3 is TGTGCCAGCAGCGTAGGAGGGGGGGAAGGACGCGAGCAGTACTTC. Protein product: CASSVGGGEGREQYF.

The V call is TRBV24-1, the J call TRBJ2-2; 16 nucleotides align to TRBD2. The V segment lost 4 bases and the J segment 7 bases; nucleotides outside the gene matches: 8. The CDR3 runs 18 residues. Looked up from germline, CDR1 is KGHDR and CDR2 is SFDVKD. DNA of the CDR3: TGTGCCACCAGTGACTCTGGGACTAGCGGGAGGGCCATCGGGGAGCTGTTTTTT. Residues: CATSDSGTSGRAIGELFF.

The V and J genes are TRBV9 and TRBJ2-7; a weak D match, TRBD1 (9 bases). The CDR3 covers 15 residues. Trimming pared 3 bases from V and 2 bases from J, leaving 15 bases between. Germline V gene sequence: CDR1 SGDLS, CDR2 YYNGEE. The CDR3 DNA reads TGTGCCAGCAGCGCGGGAGGGACAGGGACCTACGAGCAGTACTTC. It codes for CASSAGGTGTYEQYF. Filled out from reference TRBV9 and TRBJ2-7, the complete variable domain reads DSGVTQTPKHLITATGQRVTLRCSPRSGDLSVYWYQQSLDQGLQFLIQYYNGEERAKGNILERFSAQQFPDLHSELNLSSLELGDSALYFCASSAGGTGTYEQYFGPGTRLTVT.

The gene calls are TRBV6-1 and TRBJ2-7; the D is unclear. CDR1 and CDR2 from the germline V gene are MNHNS and SASEGT. This CDR3 has 15 residues. V was clipped by 1 base and J by 6 bases, with 16 bases between them. CDR3 sequence reads: CASSEGPLTDFEQYV. In nucleotides, the CDR3 is TGTGCCAGCAGTGAAGGGCCCCTTACCGACTTCGAGCAGTACGTC.

The chain couples TRBV30 to TRBJ2-2; TRBD1 matches at 10 bases. The CDR3 consists of 18 residues. V lost 3 bases, J lost 3 bases, and 13 bases stayed unmatched. CDR1 is GTSNPN, CDR2 SVGIG, per germline (reference sequence). The CDR3 DNA sequence: TGTGCCTGGAGGTTACAGGGGGACAGGGGTTCGCACACCGGGGAGCTGTTTTTT. Amino acids: CAWRLQGDRGSHTGELFF.

The chain joins TRBV5-5 to TRBJ2-3; 12 bases agree with TRBD1. Germline CDR1 is SGHKS and CDR2 is YYEKEE (reference sequence). Germline trimming cut 4 bases from V and 4 bases from J; bases unmatched to any gene: 4. The CDR3 is 15 residues long. This CDR3 reads CASSPGQGASDTQYF. CDR3 nucleotides: TGTGCCAGCAGCCCGGGACAGGGGGCCTCAGATACGCAGTATTTT.

V and J are TRBV19 and TRBJ1-1; possible D gene TRBD1, 5 bases. This CDR3 has 13 amino acids. The V and J ends lost 7 bases and 3 bases respectively, with 12 bases between them. Germline CDR1 and CDR2: LNHDA and SQIVND (reference sequence). Here the CDR3 DNA reads TGTGCCAGTAAGGCCGGGGGTTACACTGAAGCTTTCTTT. Its protein is CASKAGGYTEAFF.

The CDR3 sequence: CASSTGTSGETQYF. CDR3 in DNA: TGCGCCAGCAGCACCGGGACTAGCGGAGAGACCCAGTACTTC. This sequence joins TRBV5-1 and TRBJ2-5; TRBD2 agrees at 11 bases. The CDR3 length is 14 residues. J gave up 4 bases and V 4 bases, and 3 bases lay outside the gene matches. The V gene's germline CDR1 is SGHRS and CDR2 YFSETQ.

V gene TRBV27 combines with J gene TRBJ2-7; D is unclear. Looked up from germline, CDR1 is MNHEY and CDR2 is SMNVEV (reference sequence). V lost 3 bases and J 2 bases, leaving 17 bases between the germline ends. The CDR3 is made up of 16 amino acids. The CDR3 region is CASSFKIVSSTYEQYV. The CDR3 DNA is TGTGCCAGCAGTTTTAAAATTGTTAGTTCCACCTACGAGCAGTACGTC.

The genes are TRBV7-9 and TRBJ2-2; D call uncertain. The CDR3 runs to 15 residues. Germline V gene sequence: CDR1 SEHNR, CDR2 FQNEAQ (reference sequence). V shed 2 bases and J shed 4 bases, with 11 bases lying between them. This CDR3 is CASSLRPGSTGELFF. The CDR3 bases are TGTGCCAGCAGCTTAAGGCCCGGGTCCACCGGGGAGCTGTTTTTT. The whole variable domain, filled in from reference TRBV7-9 and TRBJ2-2, reads DTGVSQNPRHKITKRGQNVTFRCDPISEHNRLYWYRQTLGQGPEFLTYFQNEAQLEKSRLLSDRFSAERPKGSFSTLEIQRTEQGDSAMYLCASSLRPGSTGELFFGEGSRLTVL.

This chain uses TRBV4-3 with TRBJ2-2, with D possibly TRBD2 on 5 matching bases. The germline V and J ends were trimmed by 1 base and 6 bases, with 9 bases remaining between them. The CDR3 consists of 14 residues. Germline CDR1 and CDR2: LGHNA and YSLEER. DNA of the CDR3: TGCGCCAGCAGCCAAGGCGGAGGCGCCGGGGAGCTGTTTTTT. The encoded protein is CASSQGGGAGELFF.

The chain is built from TRBV10-3 and TRBJ1-1; TRBD1 matches 9 bases. J gave up 1 base and V 10 bases, and 4 bases lay outside the gene matches. Germline V gene data show CDR1 as ENHRY and CDR2 as SYGVKD. The CDR3 loop spans 13 amino acids. The DNA of the CDR3 is TGTGCCAACTCGGGACAGGGGAACACTGAAGCTTTCTTT. It specifies CANSGQGNTEAFF.

This clone was found a few times. The chain uses TRBV7-2 and TRBJ1-2, with D perhaps matching TRBD1 (5 bases). V lost 2 bases and J 5 bases, leaving 12 bases between the germline ends. The CDR3 loop spans 14 amino acids. CDR1 and CDR2 (germline): SGHTA, FQGNSA. The CDR3 sequence: CASSLNSGGYGYTF. The CDR3 DNA follows: TGTGCCAGCAGCTTAAATTCGGGGGGTTATGGCTACACCTTC.

The chain combines TRBV27 with TRBJ1-2, with TRBD1 matching 9 bases. With 6 bases clipped from V and 5 bases from J, the junction kept 13 bases outside the gene matches. Germline V gene lookup returns CDR1 MNHEY and CDR2 SMNVEV (reference sequence). The CDR3 contains 16 residues. This chain's CDR3 is CASRTPGQGAPYGYTF. The CDR3 region has the DNA TGTGCCAGCAGGACCCCGGGACAGGGAGCACCTTATGGCTACACCTTC.

This clone was seen a single time. The chain employs TRBV28 and TRBJ1-5, with TRBD1 identical over 9 bases. The CDR3 sequence is 14 residues long. Germline V gives CDR1 MDHEN, CDR2 SYDVKM. V gave up 6 bases and J gave up 5 bases; unmatched junction bases: 5. CDR3 protein: CASSLDRGDQPQHF. For the CDR3, the DNA is TGTGCCAGCAGCCTGGACAGGGGAGATCAGCCCCAGCATTTT.